The next 28 T cell receptor beta chains were all read from a single sample in a study of T cell repertoires in cytomegalovirus infection. TCRdb itself ran the reads through MiXCR, one entry per CDR3 protein. The sample contains fewer than 550,000 distinct CDR3 sequences, 10% to 12% of which appear only once. Sequencing was done on a sample of PBMCs. These receptors originate from a human donor in good health (CMV status not recorded). Some clones in this sample may be carry-over from other donors' samples.

This clonotype was seen ten or more times. J is TRBJ2-7 and V is TRBV7-2; no firm D call. CDR1 is SGHTA, CDR2 FQGNSA, per germline. This CDR3 is built from 14 residues. Trimming removed 3 bases at V and 0 bases at J, with 9 bases between. The CDR3 DNA sequence: TGTGCCAGCAGCTTCGGCCCTAACTCCTACGAGCAGTACTTC. Protein: CASSFGPNSYEQYF.

The rearrangement links TRBV18 to TRBJ2-5, with D hard to call. Germline-derived CDR1 and CDR2 are KGHSH and LQKENI. There are 12 residues in the CDR3. The V end was cut by 3 bases, the J end by 5 bases, with 7 bases between. The CDR3 nucleotides read TGTGCCAGCTCACCGCAGCTGGAGACCCAGTACTTC. This sequence encodes CASSPQLETQYF.

In its sample, this clonotype was seen many times. CDR3 region: CASSWGHEQYF. CDR3 nucleotide sequence: TGTGCCAGCTCCTGGGGACACGAGCAGTACTTC. The chain carries TRBV6-2 or TRBV6-3 and TRBJ2-7; the D call may be TRBD1 or TRBD2 (5 bases each). CDR1 and CDR2 from the germline V gene are MNHEY and SVGEGT. V was shortened by 8 bases and J by 5 bases, with 10 bases between the two germline ends. The CDR3 is 11 residues long.

Many counts were recorded for this clonotype. V is TRBV12-3 or TRBV12-4 and J is TRBJ2-7; TRBD2 might be the D (5 bases). Trimming pared 2 bases from V and 4 bases from J, leaving 9 bases between. This CDR3 has 13 amino acids. CDR3 DNA: TGTGCCAGCAGTTTAAACGAGGGTTACGAGCAGTACTTC. It is translated as CASSLNEGYEQYF.

This clonotype was seen only a few times. The gene calls are TRBV29-1 and TRBJ2-5; 8 bases map to TRBD1. The CDR3 contains 15 residues. From germline, CDR1 is SQVTM and CDR2 ANQGSEA. V dropped 3 bases and J dropped 3; count of bases not matched to a gene: 9. CDR3 amino acids: CSVDPGQVKEETQYF. The CDR3 nucleotides are TGCAGCGTTGACCCGGGACAGGTGAAGGAAGAGACCCAGTACTTC. Supplemented by reference TRBV29-1 and TRBJ2-5, the full variable domain reads SAVISQKPSRDICQRGTSLTIQCQVDSQVTMMFWYRQQPGQSLTLIATANQGSEATYESGFVIDKFPISRPNLTFSTLTVSNMSPEDSSIYLCSVDPGQVKEETQYFGPGTRLLVL.

This clonotype was seen ten or more times. The rearrangement links TRBV2 to TRBJ2-5, with TRBD2 as a possible D gene (6 bases). CDR1 and CDR2 (germline): SNHLY, FYNNEI. The CDR3 covers 14 residues. Trimming removed 6 bases at V and 5 bases at J, with 16 bases between. The CDR3 reads CASRGDFLKETQYF. DNA of the CDR3: TGTGCCAGCAGGGGGGACTTCCTCAAGGAGACCCAGTACTTC.

This clonotype was recorded at least ten times. The rearrangement links TRBV7-9 to TRBJ2-1, with TRBD1 as a possible D gene (8 bases). Germline CDR1 is SEHNR and CDR2 is FQNEAQ (reference sequence). The ends were cut back, 6 bases at V and 0 bases at J, with 15 bases in the middle. The CDR3 consists of 16 residues. The CDR3 nucleotides read TGTGCCAGCAGACAGGGGGGGCGAGACTCCTACAATGAGCAGTTCTTC. It encodes CASRQGGRDSYNEQFF.

This clonotype was observed many times. The chain has TRBV20-1 and TRBJ1-6; D possibly corresponds to TRBD1 (6 bases). Germline V gives CDR1 DFQATT, CDR2 SNEGSKA (reference sequence). Trimming pared 0 bases from V and 5 bases from J, leaving 14 bases between. The CDR3 is 16 amino acids. CDR3 in DNA: TGCAGTGCTAGAGACCCGAAACAGGGAAATAATTCACCCCTCCACTTT. It translates to CSARDPKQGNNSPLHF.

This clonotype was picked up many times. This chain uses TRBV28 with TRBJ2-3; 8 bases align to TRBD2. CDR3 length: 17 residues. The V gene's germline CDR1 is MDHEN and CDR2 SYDVKM. V was pared by 3 bases and J by 2 bases, with 10 bases of the junction left unmatched. In nucleotides, the CDR3 is TGTGCCAGCAGTTTTCCCCTAACGGGAGGGTACACAGATACGCAGTATTTT. Its protein product is CASSFPLTGGYTDTQYF.

Regarding this clonotype: Just one base apart from a much larger clone, this may be a read error. The chain carries TRBV13 and TRBJ2-3; 10 bases map to TRBD2. V was pared by 5 bases and J by 3 bases, with 11 bases of the junction left unmatched. This CDR3 comprises 17 residues. Germline CDR1 is PRHDT and CDR2 is FYEKMQ (reference sequence). The CDR3 protein is CASSLSLAGKTTDTQYF. The CDR3 coding sequence is TGTGCCAGCAGCCTCTCACTAGCGGGGAAAACTACAGATACGCAGTATTTT.

The rearrangement uses TRBV5-4 and TRBJ2-3; TRBD2 matches at 14 bases. Germline V CDR1 and CDR2: SGHNT, YYREEE (reference sequence). CDR3 size: 17 residues. Trimming removed 4 bases from V and 9 bases from J; junction bases left unmatched: 13. CDR3 nucleotides: TGTGCCAGCAGCGCCCTCAGAGGGGGACTAGCGGGGGTCACGCAGTATTTT. It codes for CASSALRGGLAGVTQYF.

In this sample, this clonotype turned up many times. The rearrangement joins TRBV11-1 to TRBJ2-5, with 8 bases that match TRBD1. The CDR3 spans 17 residues. Looked up from germline, CDR1 is SGHAT and CDR2 is FQDESV (reference sequence). Losses at the gene ends were 5 bases for V and 5 bases for J; bases not matched to a gene: 16. This chain's CDR3 is CASSRDGQGTLRETQYF. CDR3 DNA sequence: TGTGCCAGCAGCAGAGATGGACAGGGCACGCTCCGGGAGACCCAGTACTTC.

This clonotype was counted between two and nine times. The V gene is TRBV12-3 or TRBV12-4, the J gene TRBJ1-2; weak D call: TRBD1 (5 bases). The V and J ends lost 6 bases and 4 bases respectively, with 12 bases between them. The CDR3 extends over 13 amino acids. CDR3 amino acids: CASSRQGSYGYTF. DNA for the CDR3: TGTGCCAGCAGCCGGCAGGGAAGCTATGGCTACACCTTC.

The chain couples TRBV3-1 to TRBJ2-7, with D possibly being TRBD2 (6 bases). V gave up 1 base and J gave up 5 bases, with 6 bases separating them. Germline lookup yields CDR1 LGHDT and CDR2 YNNKEL (reference sequence). The CDR3 contains 12 residues. The CDR3 coding sequence is TGTGCCAGCAGCCAAGGGGGGGACGAGCAGTACTTC. Amino acid sequence: CASSQGGDEQYF.

On this clonotype itself: This may arise from a read error, as a much more abundant clone is one base away. The chain carries TRBV12-5 and TRBJ1-1, with D tentatively TRBD1 (5 bases). CDR1 and CDR2 (germline): LGHNT, FRNRAP. The CDR3 length is 16 residues. The CDR3 region has the DNA TGTGCTGGTGGTTTGGACGTGGACACTCTGAACACTGAAGCTTTCTTT. Amino acid sequence: CAGGLDVDTLNTEAFF.

The gene calls are TRBV24-1 and TRBJ1-5; weak D call: TRBD1 (5 bases). Looked up from germline, CDR1 is KGHDR and CDR2 is SFDVKD. CDR3 length equals 15 residues. V lost 2 bases and J 5 bases, leaving 12 bases between the germline ends. In nucleotides, the CDR3 is TGTGCCACCAGTGATTCCACAGGAGACTATCAGCCCCAGCATTTT. The encoded protein is CATSDSTGDYQPQHF.

The chain couples TRBV18 to TRBJ2-7, with 7 bases identical to TRBD2. The CDR3 has 15 amino acids. CDR1 is KGHSH and CDR2 is LQKENI in the germline V gene. With V trimmed by 6 bases and J by 4 bases, 12 bases remained unmatched. The CDR3: CASSPDGGRLYEQYF. The CDR3 DNA follows: TGTGCCAGCTCCCCGGACGGCGGGAGACTTTACGAGCAGTACTTC.

The chain carries TRBV5-6 and TRBJ2-2; TRBD2 aligns across 8 bases. The CDR3 runs to 15 residues. V was clipped by 4 bases and J by 4 bases; unmatched bases: 6. Germline loops: CDR1 SGHDT, CDR2 YYEEEE. The CDR3 DNA is TGTGCCAGCAGCGCCTCGGGGGGGGCCACCGGGGAGCTGTTTTTT. Translation gives CASSASGGATGELFF.

This clonotype was detected ten times or more. The rearrangement joins TRBV11-2 to TRBJ1-1, with 8 positions matching TRBD1. CDR3 length: 15 amino acids. The ends lost 5 bases at V and 6 bases at J; junction bases unmatched: 11. Germline-derived CDR1 and CDR2 are SGHAT and FQNNGV. The CDR3 sequence: CASSPWDRNGAEAFF. The CDR3 coding sequence is TGTGCCAGCAGCCCCTGGGACAGGAATGGCGCTGAAGCTTTCTTT.

The chain couples TRBV13 to TRBJ1-6; 9 positions agree with TRBD1. Germline V gene data show CDR1 as PRHDT and CDR2 as FYEKMQ (reference sequence). The CDR3 has 15 residues. After removal of 3 bases from V and 10 bases from J, the junction contained 7 bases not matched to a gene. In DNA, the CDR3 is TGTGCCAGCAGCTTGGGACAGGGAGGAGGATCACCCCTCCACTTT. It encodes CASSLGQGGGSPLHF.

This clonotype was observed a few times. The chain has TRBV19 and TRBJ2-1; D may be TRBD2 (5 bases). CDR1 is LNHDA and CDR2 is SQIVND in the germline V gene (reference sequence). Trimming stripped 7 bases from V and 1 base from J, with 17 bases between. This CDR3 spans 16 amino acids. CDR3 in DNA: TGTGCCAGTACCGCCAGGCGGGTGGGGTCCTACAATGAGCAGTTCTTC. It is translated as CASTARRVGSYNEQFF.

This clonotype appeared many times. The rearrangement links TRBV2 to TRBJ2-3; TRBD2 matches 11 bases. The germline CDR1 and CDR2 sequences are SNHLY and FYNNEI. The CDR3 sequence is 14 residues long. V was pared by 7 bases and J by 5 bases, with 5 bases of the junction left unmatched. CDR3 amino acids: CASTLAGVEDTQYF. The CDR3 nucleotides read TGTGCCAGCACACTAGCGGGAGTTGAAGATACGCAGTATTTT.

The V gene is TRBV27, the J gene TRBJ1-2; 9 bases agree with TRBD1. Germline assignment: CDR1 MNHEY and CDR2 SMNVEV (reference sequence). CDR3 length: 14 residues. J was trimmed by 4 bases and V by 6 bases; bases with no gene match: 6. This CDR3 is CASRNRGLGYGYTF. DNA of the CDR3: TGTGCCAGCAGAAACAGGGGGCTCGGCTATGGCTACACCTTC.

As regards this clonotype: A clone one base away is much larger, so this may be a read error. The V and J genes are TRBV7-4 and TRBJ2-3; 7 positions agree with TRBD1. This CDR3 contains 15 residues. Per germline, CDR1 SGHVT and CDR2 SQSDAQ. The CDR3 bases are TGTGCCGGCAGTCGGGACAGCGAGTTCTCAGATACGCAGTATTTT. This codes for CAGSRDSEFSDTQYF.

This clonotype was observed many times. The V gene is TRBV11-2, the J gene TRBJ1-2; maybe TRBD1 (5 bases). CDR1 and CDR2 (germline): SGHAT, FQNNGV. The V end lost 5 bases, the J end lost 4 bases, and 14 bases lay between the germline ends. The length of the CDR3 is 14 residues. The CDR3 region is CASSRTREAYGYTF. CDR3 bases: TGTGCCAGCAGCCGGACCAGGGAGGCCTATGGCTACACCTTC.

Many counts were recorded for this clonotype. The gene calls are TRBV14 and TRBJ1-6; 8 bases are shared with TRBD1. Losses at the gene ends were 4 bases for V and 10 bases for J; bases not matched to a gene: 6. This CDR3 is built from 14 residues. The germline V gene has CDR1 SGHDN and CDR2 FVKESK. The CDR3 sequence is CASSLTGAVSPLHF. For the CDR3, the DNA is TGTGCCAGCAGCCTGACAGGGGCAGTCTCACCCCTCCACTTT.

This clonotype was recorded at least ten times. The V and J genes are TRBV6-5 and TRBJ2-1, with 10 bases identical to TRBD2. CDR1 is MNHEY and CDR2 is SVGAGI in the germline V gene. The CDR3 runs to 18 residues. Trimming at V came to 7 bases and at J to 4 bases, leaving 16 bases not matched to a gene. The CDR3 DNA follows: TGTGCCAGCACCAAATACGCCATGGAGCGGGGGGGTTACAATGAGCAGTTCTTC. This encodes CASTKYAMERGGYNEQFF.

This clonotype was observed at least ten times. The rearrangement joins TRBV6-2 or TRBV6-3 to TRBJ2-2, with 9 bases aligning to TRBD2. The CDR3 extends over 18 amino acids. The V segment lost 2 bases and the J segment 2 bases; nucleotides outside the gene matches: 9. Germline lookup yields CDR1 MNHEY and CDR2 SVGEGT. CDR3 sequence: CASSYVAGGPYNTGELFF. CDR3 in DNA: TGTGCCAGCAGTTACGTTGCGGGGGGGCCCTATAACACCGGGGAGCTGTTTTTT.